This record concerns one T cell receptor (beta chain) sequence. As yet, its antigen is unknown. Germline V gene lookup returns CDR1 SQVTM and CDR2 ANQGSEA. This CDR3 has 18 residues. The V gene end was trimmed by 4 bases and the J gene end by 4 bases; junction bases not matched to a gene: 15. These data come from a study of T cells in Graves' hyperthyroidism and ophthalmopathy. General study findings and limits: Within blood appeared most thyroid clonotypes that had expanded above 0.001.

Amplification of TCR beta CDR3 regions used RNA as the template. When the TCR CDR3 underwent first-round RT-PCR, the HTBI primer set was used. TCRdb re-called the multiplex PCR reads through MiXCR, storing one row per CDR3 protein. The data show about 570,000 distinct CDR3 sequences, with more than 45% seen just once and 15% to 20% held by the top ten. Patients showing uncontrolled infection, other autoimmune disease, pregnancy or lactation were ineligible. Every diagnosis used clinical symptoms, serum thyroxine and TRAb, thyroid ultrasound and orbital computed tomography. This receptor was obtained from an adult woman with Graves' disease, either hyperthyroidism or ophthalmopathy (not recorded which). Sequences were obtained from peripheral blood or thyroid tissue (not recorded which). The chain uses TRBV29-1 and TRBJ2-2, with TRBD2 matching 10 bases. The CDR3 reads CSVVDGGLAERSTGELFF. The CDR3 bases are TGCAGCGTTGTCGACGGAGGACTAGCGGAGCGTAGCACCGGGGAGCTGTTTTTT.